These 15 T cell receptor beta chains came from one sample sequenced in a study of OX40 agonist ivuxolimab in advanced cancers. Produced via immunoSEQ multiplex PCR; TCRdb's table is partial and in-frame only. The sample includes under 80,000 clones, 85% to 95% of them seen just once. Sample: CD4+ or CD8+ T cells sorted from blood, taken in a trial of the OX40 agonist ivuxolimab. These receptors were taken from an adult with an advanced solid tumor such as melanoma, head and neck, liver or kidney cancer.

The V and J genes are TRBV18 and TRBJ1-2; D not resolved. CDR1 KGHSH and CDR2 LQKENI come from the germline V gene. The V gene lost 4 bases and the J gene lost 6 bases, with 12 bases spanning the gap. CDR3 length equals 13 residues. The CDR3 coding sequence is TGTGCCAGCTCACTAGTTGAGGAGAATGGCTACACCTTC. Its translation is CASSLVEENGYTF.

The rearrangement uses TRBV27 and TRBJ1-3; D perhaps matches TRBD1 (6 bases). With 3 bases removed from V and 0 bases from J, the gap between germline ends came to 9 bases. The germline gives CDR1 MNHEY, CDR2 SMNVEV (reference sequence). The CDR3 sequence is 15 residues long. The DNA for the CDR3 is TGTGCCAGCAGTTTGCACAGGGACTCTGGAAACACCATATATTTT. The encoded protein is CASSLHRDSGNTIYF.

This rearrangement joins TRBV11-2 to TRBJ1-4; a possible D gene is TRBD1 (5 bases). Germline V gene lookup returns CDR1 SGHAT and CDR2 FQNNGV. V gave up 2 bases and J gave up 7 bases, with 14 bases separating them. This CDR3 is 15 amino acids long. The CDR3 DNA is TGTGCCAGCAGCTTATCCGGGACCATAGCTGAAAAACTGTTTTTT. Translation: CASSLSGTIAEKLFF.

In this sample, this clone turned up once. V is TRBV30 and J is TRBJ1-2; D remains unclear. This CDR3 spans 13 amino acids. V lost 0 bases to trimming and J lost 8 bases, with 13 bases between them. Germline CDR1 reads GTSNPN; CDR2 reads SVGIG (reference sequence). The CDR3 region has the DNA TGTGCCTGGAGTGTACTGTCTGAAGGGGGCTACACCTTC. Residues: CAWSVLSEGGYTF.

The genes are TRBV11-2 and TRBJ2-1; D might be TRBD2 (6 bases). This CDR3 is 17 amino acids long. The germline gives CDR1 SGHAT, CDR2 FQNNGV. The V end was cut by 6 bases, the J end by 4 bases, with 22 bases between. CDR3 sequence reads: CASSLSPLTSSYNEQFF. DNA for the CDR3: TGTGCCAGCAGTCTAAGTCCCTTGACTAGTTCGTACAATGAGCAGTTCTTC.

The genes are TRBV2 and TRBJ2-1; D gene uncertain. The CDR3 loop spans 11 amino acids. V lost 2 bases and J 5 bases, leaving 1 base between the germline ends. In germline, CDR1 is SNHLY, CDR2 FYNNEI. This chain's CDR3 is CASSENNEQFF. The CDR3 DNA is TGTGCCAGCAGTGAAAACAATGAGCAGTTCTTC.

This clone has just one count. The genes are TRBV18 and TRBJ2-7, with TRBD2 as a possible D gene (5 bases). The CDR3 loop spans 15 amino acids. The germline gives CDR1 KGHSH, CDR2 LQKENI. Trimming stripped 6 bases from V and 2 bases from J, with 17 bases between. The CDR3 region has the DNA TGTGCCAGCTCCCCCCCCAGCGGAAAAACCTACGAGCAGTACTTC. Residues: CASSPPSGKTYEQYF.

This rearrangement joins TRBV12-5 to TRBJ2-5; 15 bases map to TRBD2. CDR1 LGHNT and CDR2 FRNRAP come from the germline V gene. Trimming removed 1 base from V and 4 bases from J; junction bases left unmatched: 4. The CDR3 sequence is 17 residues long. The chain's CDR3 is CASGLGTSGGAGETQYF. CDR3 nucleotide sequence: TGTGCTAGTGGTTTGGGGACTAGCGGGGGGGCCGGAGAGACCCAGTACTTC.

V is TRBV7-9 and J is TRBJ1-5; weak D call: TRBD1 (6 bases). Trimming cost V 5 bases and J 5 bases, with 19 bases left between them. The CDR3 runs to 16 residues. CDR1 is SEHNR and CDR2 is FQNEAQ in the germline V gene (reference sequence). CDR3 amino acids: CASSPARGARYQPQHF. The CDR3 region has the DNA TGTGCCAGCAGCCCGGCCAGGGGCGCGAGGTATCAGCCCCAGCATTTT.

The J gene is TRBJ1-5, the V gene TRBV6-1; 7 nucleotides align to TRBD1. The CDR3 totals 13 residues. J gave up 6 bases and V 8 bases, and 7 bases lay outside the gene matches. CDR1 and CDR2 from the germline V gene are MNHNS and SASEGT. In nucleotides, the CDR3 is TGTGCCAGCCTGCCGACAGGGACTCAGCCCCAGCATTTT. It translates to CASLPTGTQPQHF.

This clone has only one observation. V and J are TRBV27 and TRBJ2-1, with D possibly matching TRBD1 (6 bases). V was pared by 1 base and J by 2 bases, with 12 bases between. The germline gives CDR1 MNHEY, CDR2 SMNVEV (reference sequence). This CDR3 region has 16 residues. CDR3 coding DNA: TGTGCCAGCAGTTTATACAGGGAAGGTCCCTACAATGAGCAGTTCTTC. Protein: CASSLYREGPYNEQFF.

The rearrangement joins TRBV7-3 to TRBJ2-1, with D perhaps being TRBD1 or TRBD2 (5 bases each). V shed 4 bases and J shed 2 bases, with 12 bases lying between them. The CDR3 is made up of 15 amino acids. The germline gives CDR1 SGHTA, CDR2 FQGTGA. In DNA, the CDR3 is TGTGCCAGCAGCTCAAACCTGGGACCCTACAATGAGCAGTTCTTC. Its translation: CASSSNLGPYNEQFF.

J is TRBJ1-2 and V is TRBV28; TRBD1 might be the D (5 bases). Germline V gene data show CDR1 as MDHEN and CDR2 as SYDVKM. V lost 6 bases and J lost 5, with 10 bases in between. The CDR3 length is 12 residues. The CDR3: CASRAGGYGYTF. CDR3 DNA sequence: TGTGCCAGCAGAGCCGGGGGATATGGCTACACCTTC.

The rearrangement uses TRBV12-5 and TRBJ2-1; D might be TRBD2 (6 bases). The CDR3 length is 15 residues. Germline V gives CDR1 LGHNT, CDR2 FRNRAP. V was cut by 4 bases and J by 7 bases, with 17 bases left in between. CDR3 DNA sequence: TGTGCTAGTGGTTCGCCGGGAGCCCTGGGGAATGAGCAGTTCTTC. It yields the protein CASGSPGALGNEQFF. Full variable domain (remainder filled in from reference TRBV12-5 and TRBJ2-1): DARVTQTPRHKVTEMGQEVTMRCQPILGHNTVFWYRQTMMQGLELLAYFRNRAPLDDSGMPKDRFSAEMPDATLATLKIQPSEPRDSAVYFCASGSPGALGNEQFFGPGTRLTVL.

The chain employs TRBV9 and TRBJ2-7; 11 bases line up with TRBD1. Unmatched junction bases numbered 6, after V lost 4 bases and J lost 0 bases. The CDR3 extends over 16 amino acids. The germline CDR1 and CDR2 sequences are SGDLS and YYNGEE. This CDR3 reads CASSPGQGGFSYEQYF. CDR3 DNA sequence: TGTGCCAGCAGCCCGGGACAGGGGGGCTTCTCCTACGAGCAGTACTTC.